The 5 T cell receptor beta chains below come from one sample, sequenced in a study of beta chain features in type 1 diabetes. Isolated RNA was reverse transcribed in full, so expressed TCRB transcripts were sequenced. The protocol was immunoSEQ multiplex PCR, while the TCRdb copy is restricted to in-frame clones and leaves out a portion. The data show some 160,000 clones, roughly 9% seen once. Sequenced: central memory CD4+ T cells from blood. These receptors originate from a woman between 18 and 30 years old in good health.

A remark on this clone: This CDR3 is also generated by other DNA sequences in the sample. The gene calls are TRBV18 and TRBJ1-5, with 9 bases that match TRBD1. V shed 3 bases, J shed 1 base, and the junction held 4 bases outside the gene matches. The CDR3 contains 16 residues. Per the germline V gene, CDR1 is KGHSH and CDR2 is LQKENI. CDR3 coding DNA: TGTGCCAGCTCACCGGGACAGGGAGGGAGCAATCAGCCCCAGCATTTT. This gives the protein CASSPGQGGSNQPQHF.

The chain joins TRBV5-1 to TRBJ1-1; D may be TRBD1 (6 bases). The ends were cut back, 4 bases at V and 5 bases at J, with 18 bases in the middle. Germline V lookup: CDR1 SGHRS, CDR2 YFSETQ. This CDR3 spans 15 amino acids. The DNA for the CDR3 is TGCGCCAGCAGCGCCCTCCTATCCCAGGGGACTGAAGCTTTCTTT. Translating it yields CASSALLSQGTEAFF. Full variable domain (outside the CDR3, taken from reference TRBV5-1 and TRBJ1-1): KAGVTQTPRYLIKTRGQQVTLSCSPISGHRSVSWYQQTPGQGLQFLFEYFSETQRNKGNFPGRFSGRQFSNSRSEMNVSTLELGDSALYLCASSALLSQGTEAFFGQGTRLTVV.

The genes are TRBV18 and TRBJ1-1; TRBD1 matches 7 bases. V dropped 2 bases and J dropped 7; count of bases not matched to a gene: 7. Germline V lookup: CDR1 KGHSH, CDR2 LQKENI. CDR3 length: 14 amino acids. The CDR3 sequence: CASSPGKQGLEAFF. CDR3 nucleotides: TGTGCCAGCTCACCAGGGAAACAGGGGCTTGAAGCTTTCTTT.

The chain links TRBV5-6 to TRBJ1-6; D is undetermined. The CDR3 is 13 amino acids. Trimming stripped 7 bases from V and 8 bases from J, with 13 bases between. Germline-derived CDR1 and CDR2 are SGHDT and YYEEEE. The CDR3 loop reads CASAGGRDSPLHF. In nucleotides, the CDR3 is TGTGCCAGCGCAGGAGGGCGTGATTCACCCCTCCACTTT.

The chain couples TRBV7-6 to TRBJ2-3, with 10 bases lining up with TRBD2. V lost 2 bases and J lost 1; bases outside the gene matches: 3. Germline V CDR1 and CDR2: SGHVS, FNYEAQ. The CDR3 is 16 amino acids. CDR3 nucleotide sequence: TGTGCCAGCAGCTTAAGAGGGACTAGCGGCACAGATACGCAGTATTTT. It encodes CASSLRGTSGTDTQYF.